This T cell receptor (beta chain) comes out of a study of cytomegalovirus exposure and HLA in healthy donors. Findings of the study overall: While the bulk of TCR sequences proved rare, some public TCRs turned up in many donors.

Profiling relied on immunoSEQ multiplex PCR, and the TCRdb table lists in-frame clones only, not all of them. The sample shows tens of thousands of clones, more than 70% of them seen only once. Turning to this clone: No antigen is known for it.

J was trimmed by 5 bases and V by 3 bases; bases with no gene match: 5. Per germline, CDR1 ENHRY and CDR2 SYGVKD. The CDR3 contains 15 residues. Sequenced sample: PBMCs. The rearrangement joins TRBV10-3 to TRBJ2-1; 9 nucleotides align to TRBD2. This sequence was found in a woman aged 18-29 years in good health and CMV-seropositive. CDR3 bases: TGTGCCATCAGTGATCGGGGCGGGGGGGACAATGAGCAGTTCTTC. It is translated as CAISDRGGGDNEQFF.